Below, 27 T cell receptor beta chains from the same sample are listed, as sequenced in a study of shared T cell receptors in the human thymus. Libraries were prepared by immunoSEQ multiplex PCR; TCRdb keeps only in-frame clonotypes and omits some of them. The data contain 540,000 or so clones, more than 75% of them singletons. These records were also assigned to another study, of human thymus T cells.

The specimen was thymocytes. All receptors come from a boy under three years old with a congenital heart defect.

The CDR3 nucleotides read TGTGCCAGCACGGGCGGGAGCGTCAAGGAGCAGTACTTC. It specifies CASTGGSVKEQYF. The genes are TRBV7-2 and TRBJ2-7; TRBD2 matches 7 bases. The CDR3 covers 13 residues. The V gene end was trimmed by 7 bases and the J gene end by 7 bases; junction bases not matched to a gene: 10. The germline gives CDR1 SGHTA, CDR2 FQGNSA.

The CDR3 nucleotides are TGTGCCAGCAGCCCTGGGCCTTCTGGGGCCAACGTCCTGACTTTC. Translating gives CASSPGPSGANVLTF. The V call is TRBV7-9, the J call TRBJ2-6; no clear D. V dropped 5 bases and J dropped 1 base, with 9 bases sitting between them. This CDR3 is built from 15 residues. CDR1 and CDR2 (germline): SEHNR, FQNEAQ (reference sequence).

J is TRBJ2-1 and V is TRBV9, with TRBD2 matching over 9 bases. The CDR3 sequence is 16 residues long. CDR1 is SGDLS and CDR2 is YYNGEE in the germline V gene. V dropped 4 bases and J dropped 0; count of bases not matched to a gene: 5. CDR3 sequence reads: CASSTSSGISYNEQFF. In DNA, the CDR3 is TGTGCCAGCAGCACCTCTAGCGGGATCTCCTACAATGAGCAGTTCTTC. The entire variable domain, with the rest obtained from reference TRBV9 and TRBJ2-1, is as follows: DSGVTQTPKHLITATGQRVTLRCSPRSGDLSVYWYQQSLDQGLQFLIQYYNGEERAKGNILERFSAQQFPDLHSELNLSSLELGDSALYFCASSTSSGISYNEQFFGPGTRLTVL.

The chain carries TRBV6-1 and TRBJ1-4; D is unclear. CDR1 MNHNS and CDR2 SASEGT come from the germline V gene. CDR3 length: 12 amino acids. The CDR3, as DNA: TGTGCTACCAGAGCGGGCTTTGAAAAACTGTTTTTT. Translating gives CATRAGFEKLFF.

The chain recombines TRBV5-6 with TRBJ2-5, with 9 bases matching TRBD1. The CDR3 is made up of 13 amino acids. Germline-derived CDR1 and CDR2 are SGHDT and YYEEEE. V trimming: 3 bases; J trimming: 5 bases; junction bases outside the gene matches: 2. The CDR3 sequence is CASSWGTGETQYF. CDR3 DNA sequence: TGTGCCAGCAGCTGGGGGACAGGGGAGACCCAGTACTTC.

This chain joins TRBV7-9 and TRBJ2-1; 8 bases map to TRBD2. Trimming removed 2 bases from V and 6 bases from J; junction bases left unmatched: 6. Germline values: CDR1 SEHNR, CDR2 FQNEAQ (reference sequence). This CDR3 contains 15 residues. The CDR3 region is CASSLQRESRNEQFF. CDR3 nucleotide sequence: TGTGCCAGCAGCTTACAGCGGGAGTCCCGCAATGAGCAGTTCTTC.

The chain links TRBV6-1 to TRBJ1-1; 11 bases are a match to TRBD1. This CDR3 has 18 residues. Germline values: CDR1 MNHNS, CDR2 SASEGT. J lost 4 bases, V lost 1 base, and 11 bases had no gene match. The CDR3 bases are TGTGCCAGCAGTGAAGACGATCCCTGTGGGACAGGGGGCACTGAAGCTTTCTTT. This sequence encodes CASSEDDPCGTGGTEAFF.

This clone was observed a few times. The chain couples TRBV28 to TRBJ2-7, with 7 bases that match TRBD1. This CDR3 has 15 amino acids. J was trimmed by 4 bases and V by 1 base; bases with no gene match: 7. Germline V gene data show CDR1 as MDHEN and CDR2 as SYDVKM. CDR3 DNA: TGTGCCAGCAGTTTATCCTTTGACAGGGCTTACGAGCAGTACTTC. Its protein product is CASSLSFDRAYEQYF.

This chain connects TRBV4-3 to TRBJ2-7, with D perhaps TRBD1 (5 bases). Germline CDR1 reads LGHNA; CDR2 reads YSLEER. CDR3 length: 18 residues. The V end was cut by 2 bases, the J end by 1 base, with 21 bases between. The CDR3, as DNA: TGCGCCAGCAGCCAACGGACATTAGGGGCGGACCCGTCCTACGAGCAGTACTTC. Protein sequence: CASSQRTLGADPSYEQYF.

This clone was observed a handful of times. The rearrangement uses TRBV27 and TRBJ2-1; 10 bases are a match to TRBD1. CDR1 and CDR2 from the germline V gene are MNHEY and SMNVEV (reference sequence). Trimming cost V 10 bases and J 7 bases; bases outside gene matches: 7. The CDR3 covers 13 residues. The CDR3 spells CATRDRGWNEQFF. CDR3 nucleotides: TGTGCCACCCGGGACAGGGGATGGAATGAGCAGTTCTTC.

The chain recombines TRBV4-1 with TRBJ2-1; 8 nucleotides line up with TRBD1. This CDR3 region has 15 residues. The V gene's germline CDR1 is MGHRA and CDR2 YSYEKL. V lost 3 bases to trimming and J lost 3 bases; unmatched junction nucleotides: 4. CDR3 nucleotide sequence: TGCGCCAGCAGCCAGACGACAGGGGTCTACAATGAGCAGTTCTTC. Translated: CASSQTTGVYNEQFF.

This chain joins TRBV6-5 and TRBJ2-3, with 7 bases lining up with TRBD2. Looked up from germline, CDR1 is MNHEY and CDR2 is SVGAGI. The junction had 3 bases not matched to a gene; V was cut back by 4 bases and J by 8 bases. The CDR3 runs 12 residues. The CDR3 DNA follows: TGTGCCAGCAGTTTGGGGAGGGGTACGCAGTATTTT. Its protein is CASSLGRGTQYF.

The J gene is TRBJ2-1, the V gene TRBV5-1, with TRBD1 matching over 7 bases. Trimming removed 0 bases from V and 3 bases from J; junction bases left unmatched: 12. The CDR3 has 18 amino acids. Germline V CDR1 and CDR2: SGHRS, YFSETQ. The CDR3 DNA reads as TGCGCCAGCAGCTTGGGCCCACTGACAGGGCTTCTCTACAATGAGCAGTTCTTC. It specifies CASSLGPLTGLLYNEQFF.

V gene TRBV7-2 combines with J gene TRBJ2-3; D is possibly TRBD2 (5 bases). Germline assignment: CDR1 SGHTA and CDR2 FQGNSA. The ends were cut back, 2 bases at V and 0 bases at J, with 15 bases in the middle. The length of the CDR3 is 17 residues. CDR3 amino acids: CASSLRSGGRSTDTQYF. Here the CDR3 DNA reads TGTGCCAGCAGCTTAAGGTCTGGCGGGCGTAGCACAGATACGCAGTATTTT.

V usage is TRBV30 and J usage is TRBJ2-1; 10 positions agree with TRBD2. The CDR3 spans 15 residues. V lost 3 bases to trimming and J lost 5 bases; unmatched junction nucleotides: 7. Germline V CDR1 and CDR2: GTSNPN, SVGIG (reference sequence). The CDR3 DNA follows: TGTGCCTGGAGCGCCGGGACTAGCGCTAACAATGAGCAGTTCTTC. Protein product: CAWSAGTSANNEQFF.

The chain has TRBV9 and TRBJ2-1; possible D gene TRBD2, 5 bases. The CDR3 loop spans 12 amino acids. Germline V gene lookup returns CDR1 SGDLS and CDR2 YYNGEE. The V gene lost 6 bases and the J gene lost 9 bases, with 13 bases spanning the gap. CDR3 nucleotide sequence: TGTGCCAGCAACGGGCCCGAGGGTGAGCAGTTCTTC. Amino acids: CASNGPEGEQFF.

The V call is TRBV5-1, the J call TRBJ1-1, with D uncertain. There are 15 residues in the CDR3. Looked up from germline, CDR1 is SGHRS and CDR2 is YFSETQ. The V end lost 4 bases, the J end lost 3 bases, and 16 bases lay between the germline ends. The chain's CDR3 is CASSVAAGLDTEAFF. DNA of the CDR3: TGCGCCAGCAGCGTGGCGGCGGGTCTAGACACTGAAGCTTTCTTT.

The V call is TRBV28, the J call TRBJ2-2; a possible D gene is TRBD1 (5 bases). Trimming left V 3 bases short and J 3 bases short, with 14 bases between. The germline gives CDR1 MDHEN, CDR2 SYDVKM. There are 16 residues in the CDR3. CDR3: CASSFQGRVDTGELFF. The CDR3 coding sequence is TGTGCCAGCAGTTTCCAGGGCAGGGTTGACACCGGGGAGCTGTTTTTT.

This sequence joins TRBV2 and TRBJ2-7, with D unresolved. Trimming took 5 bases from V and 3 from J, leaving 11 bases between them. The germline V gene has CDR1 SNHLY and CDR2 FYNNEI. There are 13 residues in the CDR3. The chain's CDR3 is CASSTTQSYEQYF. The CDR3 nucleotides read TGTGCCAGCAGTACTACCCAGAGCTACGAGCAGTACTTC. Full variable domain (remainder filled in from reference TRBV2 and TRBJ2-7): EPEVTQTPSHQVTQMGQEVILRCVPISNHLYFYWYRQILGQKVEFLVSFYNNEISEKSEIFDDQFSVERPDGSNFTLKIRSTKLEDSAMYFCASSTTQSYEQYFGPGTRLTVT.

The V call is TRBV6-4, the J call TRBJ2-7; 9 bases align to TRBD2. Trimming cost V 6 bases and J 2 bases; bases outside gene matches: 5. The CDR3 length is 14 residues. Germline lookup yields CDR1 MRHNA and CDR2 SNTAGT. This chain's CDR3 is CASRLVAGAYEQYF. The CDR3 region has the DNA TGTGCCAGCAGATTAGTAGCGGGAGCCTACGAGCAGTACTTC.

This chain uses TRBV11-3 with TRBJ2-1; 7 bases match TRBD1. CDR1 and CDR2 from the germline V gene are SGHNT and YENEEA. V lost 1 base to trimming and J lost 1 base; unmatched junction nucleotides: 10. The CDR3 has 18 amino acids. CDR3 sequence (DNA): TGTGCCAGCAGCTTAGTTCTCAGGGACAGAGAGTCCTACAATGAGCAGTTCTTC. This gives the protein CASSLVLRDRESYNEQFF.

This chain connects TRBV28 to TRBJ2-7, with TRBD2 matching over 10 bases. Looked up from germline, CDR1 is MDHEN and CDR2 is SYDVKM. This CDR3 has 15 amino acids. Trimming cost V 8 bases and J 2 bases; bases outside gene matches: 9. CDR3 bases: TGTGCCAGCGATCCCGGGACTAGCGCCACCTACGAGCAGTACTTC. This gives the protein CASDPGTSATYEQYF.

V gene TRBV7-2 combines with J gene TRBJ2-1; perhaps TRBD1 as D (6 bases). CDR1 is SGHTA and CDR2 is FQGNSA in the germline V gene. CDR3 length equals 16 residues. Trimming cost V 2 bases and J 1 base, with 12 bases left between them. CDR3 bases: TGTGCCAGCAGCTTATTACGGACAGAATCCTACAATGAGCAGTTCTTC. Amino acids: CASSLLRTESYNEQFF.

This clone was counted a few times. The CDR3 DNA is TGCAGCGTTGGGGTAAGCGGGAGAGGCGCCGGGGAGCTGTTTTTT. It specifies CSVGVSGRGAGELFF. This chain links TRBV29-1 with TRBJ2-2; 8 bases line up with TRBD2. The V segment lost 4 bases and the J segment 6 bases; nucleotides outside the gene matches: 10. This CDR3 spans 15 amino acids. CDR1 and CDR2 from the germline V gene are SQVTM and ANQGSEA.

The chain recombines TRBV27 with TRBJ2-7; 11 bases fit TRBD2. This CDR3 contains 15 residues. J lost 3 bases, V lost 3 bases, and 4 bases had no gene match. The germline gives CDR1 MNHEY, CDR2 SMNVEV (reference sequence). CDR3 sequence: CASSLSTSGSYEQYF. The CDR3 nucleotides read TGTGCCAGCAGTTTGTCTACTAGCGGGAGCTACGAGCAGTACTTC.

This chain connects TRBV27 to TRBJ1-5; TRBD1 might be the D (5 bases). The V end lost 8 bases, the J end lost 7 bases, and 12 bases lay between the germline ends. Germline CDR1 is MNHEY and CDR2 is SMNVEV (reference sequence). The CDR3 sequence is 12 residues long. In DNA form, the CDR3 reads TGTGCCAGCGGGGTCGGGGGGCAGCCCCAGCATTTT. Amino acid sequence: CASGVGGQPQHF.

CDR3 sequence reads: CASSPMGHNEKLFF. Here the CDR3 DNA reads TGTGCCAGCAGCCCTATGGGACATAATGAAAAACTGTTTTTT. The chain couples TRBV5-6 to TRBJ1-4; the D gene is possibly TRBD1 (6 bases). V gave up 4 bases and J gave up 4 bases, with 11 bases separating them. Germline lookup yields CDR1 SGHDT and CDR2 YYEEEE. This CDR3 contains 14 residues.